Below are 26 T cell receptor beta chains sequenced from a single sample in a study of blood T cell repertoires in COVID-19. Sequencing used immunoSEQ multiplex PCR; TCRdb keeps in-frame clones, though not all of them. The sample includes some 250,000 clones, around 86% of them seen just once. The sample was peripheral blood. These receptors were taken from a woman aged 55-69 years with active or convalescent COVID-19.

The rearrangement uses TRBV6-1 and TRBJ1-4; 8 bases align to TRBD1. The length of the CDR3 is 15 residues. Germline values: CDR1 MNHNS, CDR2 SASEGT. The V segment lost 3 bases and the J segment 3 bases; nucleotides outside the gene matches: 3. The CDR3 DNA is TGTGCCAGCAGTGAGGGGACAGGCTCTAATGAAAAACTGTTTTTT. The encoded protein is CASSEGTGSNEKLFF.

The chain has TRBV7-2 and TRBJ2-1; D ambiguous. From germline, CDR1 is SGHTA and CDR2 FQGNSA. The V gene lost 6 bases and the J gene lost 6 bases, with 9 bases spanning the gap. The CDR3 has 12 amino acids. For the CDR3, the DNA is TGTGCCAGCAGAGCCGTAGCCAATGAGCAGTTCTTC. Translation gives CASRAVANEQFF.

The rearrangement joins TRBV12-3 or TRBV12-4 to TRBJ1-1, with D hard to call. The CDR3 loop spans 13 amino acids. Trimming removed 2 bases at V and 3 bases at J, with 7 bases between. CDR3: CASSLSADTEAFF. CDR3 in DNA: TGTGCCAGCAGTTTAAGTGCAGACACTGAAGCTTTCTTT.

This chain joins TRBV3-1 (or the pseudogene TRBV3-2) and TRBJ1-1, with 7 bases matching TRBD1. V lost 4 bases, J lost 5 bases, and 13 bases stayed unmatched. The CDR3 runs 16 residues. CDR1 and CDR2 from the germline V gene are LGHDT and YNNKEL (reference sequence). CDR3 in DNA: TGTGCCAGCAGCCCTTTGGTAGGGGGCGATGGAACTGAAGCTTTCTTT. Translation: CASSPLVGGDGTEAFF.

The J gene is TRBJ1-1, the V gene TRBV7-2, with TRBD1 identical over 7 bases. V trimming: 5 bases; J trimming: 3 bases; junction bases outside the gene matches: 9. The CDR3 contains 15 residues. The V gene's germline CDR1 is SGHTA and CDR2 FQGNSA. The CDR3 protein is CASSPLRGQHTEAFF. The CDR3 region has the DNA TGTGCCAGCAGCCCTCTACGGGGACAGCACACTGAAGCTTTCTTT.

This chain joins TRBV13 and TRBJ2-3; D may be TRBD2 (6 bases). The CDR3 has 15 residues. CDR1 PRHDT and CDR2 FYEKMQ come from the germline V gene (reference sequence). Trimming pared 0 bases from V and 7 bases from J, leaving 14 bases between. CDR3 region: CASSLGPTGGHTQYF. The CDR3 DNA reads as TGTGCCAGCAGCTTAGGCCCGACCGGGGGTCATACGCAGTATTTT. Together with reference TRBV13 and TRBJ2-3, the CDR3 gives the full variable domain: AAGVIQSPRHLIKEKRETATLKCYPIPRHDTVYWYQQGPGQDPQFLISFYEKMQSDKGSIPDRFSAQQFSDYHSELNMSSLELGDSALYFCASSLGPTGGHTQYFGPGTRLTVL.

The rearrangement links TRBV4-3 to TRBJ2-1, with D tentatively TRBD1 (6 bases). CDR3 length: 15 amino acids. Germline lookup yields CDR1 LGHNA and CDR2 YSLEER. The V gene lost 0 bases and the J gene lost 14 bases, with 20 bases spanning the gap. The CDR3 sequence is CASSQDLATGRDKFF. CDR3 nucleotides: TGCGCCAGCAGCCAAGATCTAGCCACAGGGCGAGACAAGTTCTTC.

This sequence joins TRBV12-5 and TRBJ1-3; TRBD1 agrees at 7 bases. Trimming at V came to 4 bases and at J to 2 bases, leaving 2 bases not matched to a gene. CDR1 is LGHNT and CDR2 is FRNRAP in the germline V gene. The CDR3 extends over 14 amino acids. The CDR3 DNA is TGTGCTAGTGGTTCTCAGGGGGCTGGAAACACCATATATTTT. Translated, it gives CASGSQGAGNTIYF.

The chain combines TRBV18 with TRBJ1-2; D gene unclear. The CDR3 has 17 residues. The V and J ends lost 1 base and 4 bases respectively, with 19 bases between them. The V gene's germline CDR1 is KGHSH and CDR2 LQKENI. CDR3 loop: CASSPLRQAASTYGYTF. The CDR3 bases are TGTGCCAGCTCACCACTCCGGCAGGCCGCCTCCACCTATGGCTACACCTTC.

This rearrangement joins TRBV3-1 (or the pseudogene TRBV3-2) to TRBJ1-2; TRBD1 agrees at 10 bases. Unmatched junction bases numbered 8, after V lost 4 bases and J lost 9 bases. CDR1 LGHDT and CDR2 YNNKEL come from the germline V gene (reference sequence). The CDR3 is 14 amino acids. The DNA for the CDR3 is TGTGCCAGCAGCCCCGGGACAGGGGATAGGAGCTACACCTTC. It is translated as CASSPGTGDRSYTF.

This sequence joins TRBV4-2 and TRBJ1-2, with D possibly being TRBD1 (6 bases). The CDR3 is made up of 16 amino acids. V gave up 1 base and J gave up 4 bases, with 16 bases separating them. Germline V gene data show CDR1 as LGHNA and CDR2 as YNFKEQ. As DNA, the CDR3 is TGTGCCAGCAGCCAAGCAGGGGCCGATGGTCGCTATGGCTACACCTTC. As protein: CASSQAGADGRYGYTF.

The V call is TRBV5-1, the J call TRBJ2-5; D might be TRBD1 (5 bases). V dropped 0 bases and J dropped 4 bases, with 13 bases sitting between them. The CDR3 has 15 residues. Per the germline V gene, CDR1 is SGHRS and CDR2 is YFSETQ. The CDR3 nucleotides read TGCGCCAGCAGCTTGGAGTCCAGGGTACTAGAGACCCAGTACTTC. This sequence encodes CASSLESRVLETQYF. The full variable domain, completed using reference TRBV5-1 and TRBJ2-5, is KAGVTQTPRYLIKTRGQQVTLSCSPISGHRSVSWYQQTPGQGLQFLFEYFSETQRNKGNFPGRFSGRQFSNSRSEMNVSTLELGDSALYLCASSLESRVLETQYFGPGTRLLVL.

This clone came up a few times. The chain has TRBV5-6 and TRBJ1-2; D gene uncertain. The length of the CDR3 is 14 residues. Trimming removed 4 bases at V and 8 bases at J, with 18 bases between. In germline, CDR1 is SGHDT, CDR2 YYEEEE. This chain's CDR3 is CASSGEGRWWGYTF. CDR3 nucleotide sequence: TGTGCCAGCAGCGGGGAAGGGAGGTGGTGGGGCTACACCTTC. The full variable domain, in which reference TRBV5-6 and TRBJ1-2 provide the parts outside the CDR3, is DAGVTQSPTHLIKTRGQQVTLRCSPKSGHDTVSWYQQALGQGPQFIFQYYEEEERQRGNFPDRFSGHQFPNYSSELNVNALLLGDSALYLCASSGEGRWWGYTFGSGTRLTVV.

The sample holds a few counts of this clone. The chain combines TRBV18 with TRBJ2-7; 8 positions match TRBD1. CDR1 and CDR2 from the germline V gene are KGHSH and LQKENI. Losses at the gene ends were 4 bases for V and 3 bases for J; bases not matched to a gene: 8. The CDR3 has 15 residues. The CDR3, as DNA: TGTGCCAGCTCACTATCGACAGGGGATCTCTACGAGCAGTACTTC. This gives the protein CASSLSTGDLYEQYF.

The chain has TRBV19 and TRBJ1-3, with a tentative D call TRBD1 (6 bases). This CDR3 contains 15 residues. Deletions cut 5 bases from V and 0 bases from J, with 11 bases between. Germline CDR1 LNHDA, CDR2 SQIVND (reference sequence). The CDR3 DNA is TGTGCCAGTAGTGTGACAGGCTTCTCTGGAAACACCATATATTTT. Translating it yields CASSVTGFSGNTIYF.

J is TRBJ2-5 and V is TRBV5-1; 8 bases line up with TRBD1. CDR1 and CDR2 (germline): SGHRS, YFSETQ. This CDR3 region has 13 residues. V trimming: 4 bases; J trimming: 4 bases; junction bases outside the gene matches: 3. This CDR3 is CASSGGTGETQYF. CDR3 sequence (DNA): TGCGCCAGCAGCGGGGGGACAGGAGAGACCCAGTACTTC.

The chain couples TRBV7-9 to TRBJ2-7; D possibly corresponds to TRBD2 (7 bases). This CDR3 is built from 16 residues. V was shortened by 0 bases and J by 2 bases, with 14 bases between the two germline ends. Germline V gives CDR1 SEHNR, CDR2 FQNEAQ (reference sequence). CDR3 amino acids: CASSLASGGTTYEQYF. As DNA, the CDR3 is TGTGCCAGCAGCTTAGCGTCCGGGGGGACAACCTACGAGCAGTACTTC.

Only one count was recorded for this clone. In DNA form, the CDR3 reads TGTGCCAGCAGCCCCTACCGACAGGGGAGCAACGAGCAGTACTTC. It translates to CASSPYRQGSNEQYF. The gene calls are TRBV7-9 and TRBJ2-7; 8 nucleotides line up with TRBD1. The V and J ends lost 5 bases and 5 bases, in that order; junction bases with no gene match: 11. The CDR3 spans 15 residues. From germline, CDR1 is SEHNR and CDR2 FQNEAQ (reference sequence).

The J gene is TRBJ1-6, the V gene TRBV6-2 or TRBV6-3, with D perhaps matching TRBD1 (6 bases). This CDR3 spans 16 amino acids. The V gene's germline CDR1 is MNHEY and CDR2 SVGEGT. With 0 bases removed from V and 6 bases from J, the gap between germline ends came to 12 bases. The CDR3 region is CASSYSSRGRNSPLHF. The CDR3 DNA reads TGTGCCAGCAGTTACTCCTCCAGGGGCCGTAATTCACCCCTCCACTTT.

The rearrangement uses TRBV6-6 and TRBJ2-1; 16 bases map to TRBD2. Germline V CDR1 and CDR2: MNHNY, SVGAGI (reference sequence). Trimming removed 5 bases from V and 7 bases from J; junction bases left unmatched: 14. This CDR3 comprises 19 residues. CDR3 amino acids: CASSLTPGLAGGPGNEQFF. CDR3 DNA: TGTGCCAGCAGTCTAACCCCGGGACTAGCGGGGGGGCCTGGGAATGAGCAGTTCTTC.

The chain links TRBV6-4 to TRBJ2-1; 9 nucleotides align to TRBD2. Germline V CDR1 and CDR2: MRHNA, SNTAGT. There are 17 residues in the CDR3. V trimming: 3 bases; J trimming: 9 bases; junction bases outside the gene matches: 15. DNA of the CDR3: TGTGCCAGCAGTGAGGCCCCTTCAAGCGGGGGGTGGAGTGAGCAGTTCTTC. Translation gives CASSEAPSSGGWSEQFF.

The rearrangement uses TRBV5-4 and TRBJ2-7, with 8 bases that match TRBD2. CDR1 and CDR2 from the germline V gene are SGHNT and YYREEE (reference sequence). This CDR3 has 12 amino acids. V lost 3 bases, J lost 6 bases, and 2 bases stayed unmatched. CDR3 region: CASSSGGFEQYF. The CDR3 DNA reads as TGTGCCAGCAGCTCGGGAGGGTTCGAGCAGTACTTC. Based on the CDR3 plus reference TRBV5-4 and TRBJ2-7, the full variable domain is ETGVTQSPTHLIKTRGQQVTLRCSSQSGHNTVSWYQQALGQGPQFIFQYYREEENGRGNFPPRFSGLQFPNYSSELNVNALELDDSALYLCASSSGGFEQYFGPGTRLTVT.

Remarks on this clone: A junction boundary mismatches the germline segment, possibly from a read error. The chain carries TRBV7-7 and TRBJ2-5; TRBD2 aligns across 8 bases. CDR3 size: 17 residues. Germline V gene lookup returns CDR1 SSHAT and CDR2 FNYEAQ (reference sequence). CDR3 sequence (DNA): TGTGCTAGCAGTTTAGGACGGGGGGGTGCTTACCAAGAGACCCAGTACTTC. Translating it yields CASSLGRGGAYQETQYF. Full variable domain (missing parts from reference TRBV7-7 and TRBJ2-5): GAGVSQSPRYKVTKRGQDVTLRCDPISSHATLYWYQQALGQGPEFLTYFNYEAQPDKSGLPSDRFSAERPEGSISTLTIQRTEQRDSAMYRCASSLGRGGAYQETQYFGPGTRLLVL.

The CDR3 spells CASSERTGELFF. The CDR3 DNA sequence: TGTGCCAGCAGTGAACGGACCGGGGAGCTGTTTTTT. The chain recombines TRBV6-1 with TRBJ2-2; D is ambiguous. This CDR3 is built from 12 residues. Looked up from germline, CDR1 is MNHNS and CDR2 is SASEGT. The V end was cut by 2 bases, the J end by 5 bases, with 3 bases between.

The genes are TRBV6-5 and TRBJ1-2; D is undetermined. V was cut by 10 bases and J by 5 bases, with 17 bases left in between. CDR1 and CDR2 from the germline V gene are MNHEY and SVGAGI. This CDR3 has 13 amino acids. CDR3: CAIGEGNMYGYTF. CDR3 DNA: TGTGCCATCGGGGAAGGAAATATGTATGGCTACACCTTC.

The chain carries TRBV27 and TRBJ1-5, with no clear D. CDR1 is MNHEY and CDR2 is SMNVEV in the germline V gene (reference sequence). V was cut by 0 bases and J by 6 bases, with 15 bases left in between. The CDR3 contains 16 residues. The CDR3 nucleotides read TGTGCCAGCAGTTTATCGAACGGGATAGCAGGTCAGCCCCAGCATTTT. It encodes CASSLSNGIAGQPQHF.